These 26 T cell receptor beta chains share one sample of origin, sequenced in a study of cytomegalovirus exposure and HLA in healthy donors. The PCR made use of 60 Vbeta and 13 Jbeta primers. Assay used: immunoSEQ multiplex PCR; TCRdb lists only in-frame clones, some missing. The sample consists of about 160,000 clones, 65% to 80% of them appearing once. The sequencing sample was made of PBMCs. These receptor sequences come from a man younger than 35 in good health and CMV-seropositive.

The chain combines TRBV28 with TRBJ2-1, with D maybe TRBD2 (7 bases). Germline V gives CDR1 MDHEN, CDR2 SYDVKM. The CDR3 is 17 residues long. Trimming pared 1 base from V and 4 bases from J, leaving 17 bases between. The CDR3 DNA is TGTGCCAGCAGTTTATCCGGGGCGGGGGCTACATACAATGAGCAGTTCTTC. Translation gives CASSLSGAGATYNEQFF.

The chain recombines TRBV7-2 with TRBJ2-5, with 9 bases aligning to TRBD2. Germline assignment: CDR1 SGHTA and CDR2 FQGNSA. The trim removed 4 bases at V and 4 bases at J, leaving 19 bases unmatched. This CDR3 is 19 amino acids long. The CDR3 coding sequence is TGTGCCAGCAGCTACCGCCGCCAGCGGGGGGCCTTTGGTGGAGAGACCCAGTACTTC. Its translation: CASSYRRQRGAFGGETQYF.

The rearrangement links TRBV6-1 to TRBJ2-7, with D unclear. Germline V gene sequence: CDR1 MNHNS, CDR2 SASEGT. V was shortened by 8 bases and J by 5 bases, with 13 bases between the two germline ends. The CDR3 extends over 12 amino acids. The CDR3 DNA is TGTGCCAGCTCTCTTGCAGGTAACGAGCAGTACGTC. Amino acid sequence: CASSLAGNEQYV.

This clone was seen a single time. CDR3 region: CASSRIRDSGRTDTQYF. The CDR3 DNA is TGTGCCAGCAGCCGAATCCGGGACAGCGGCCGCACAGATACGCAGTATTTT. V usage is TRBV14 and J usage is TRBJ2-3, with 7 bases matching TRBD1. The CDR3 spans 17 residues. The germline CDR1 and CDR2 sequences are SGHDN and FVKESK. V shed 4 bases and J 1 base; nucleotides not matched to a gene: 11.

CDR3 in amino acids: CAWAGQVSEKLFF. The CDR3 region has the DNA TGTGCCTGGGCGGGACAGGTCTCTGAAAAACTGTTTTTT. The rearrangement joins TRBV30 to TRBJ1-4, with TRBD1 identical over 8 bases. CDR1 GTSNPN and CDR2 SVGIG come from the germline V gene (reference sequence). The CDR3 has 13 residues. V shed 5 bases and J 7 bases; nucleotides not matched to a gene: 6.

This chain joins TRBV19 and TRBJ2-1; TRBD2 aligns across 10 bases. This CDR3 has 13 amino acids. Germline CDR1 and CDR2: LNHDA and SQIVND (reference sequence). The J segment lost 6 bases and the V segment lost 8 bases, leaving 4 bases of the junction unmatched. CDR3 DNA: TGTGCCAGTCGTAGCGGGGGGTTCAATGAGCAGTTCTTC. This sequence encodes CASRSGGFNEQFF. Looking up the rest from reference TRBV19 and TRBJ2-1 gives the full variable domain: DGGITQSPKYLFRKEGQNVTLSCEQNLNHDAMYWYRQDPGQGLRLIYYSQIVNDFQKGDIAEGYSVSREKKESFPLTVTSAQKNPTAFYLCASRSGGFNEQFFGPGTRLTVL.

The chain employs TRBV28 and TRBJ1-2, with D possibly TRBD1 on 5 matching bases. The germline V and J ends were trimmed by 8 bases and 0 bases, with 19 bases remaining between them. The germline V gene has CDR1 MDHEN and CDR2 SYDVKM. This CDR3 is built from 16 residues. CDR3 residues: CASYLPRTGANYGYTF. CDR3 coding DNA: TGTGCCAGCTACCTACCCCGAACGGGGGCTAACTATGGCTACACCTTC.

The J gene is TRBJ1-2, the V gene TRBV5-4; D uncertain. The V gene lost 4 bases and the J gene lost 3 bases, with 10 bases spanning the gap. This CDR3 is built from 13 residues. CDR1 and CDR2 from the germline V gene are SGHNT and YYREEE (reference sequence). CDR3 amino acids: CASSGLRDYGYTF. The CDR3 nucleotides are TGTGCCAGCAGCGGTCTCCGGGACTATGGCTACACCTTC.

The CDR3 DNA is TGTGCCAGCCGGAGTAGCGAGAGGGCTAACACCGGGGAGCTGTTTTTT. This sequence encodes CASRSSERANTGELFF. The gene calls are TRBV27 and TRBJ2-2; tentative D call: TRBD2 (5 bases). The germline V gene has CDR1 MNHEY and CDR2 SMNVEV (reference sequence). V shed 8 bases and J shed 2 bases, with 18 bases lying between them. The CDR3 length is 16 residues.

This rearrangement joins TRBV6-1 to TRBJ2-7; D may be TRBD2 (6 bases). Germline values: CDR1 MNHNS, CDR2 SASEGT. V dropped 6 bases and J dropped 12 bases, with 15 bases sitting between them. The CDR3 sequence is 11 residues long. CDR3 DNA sequence: TGTGCCAGCAGGGAATGGGGGGTACCGTACGTC. It codes for CASREWGVPYV.

V gene TRBV30 combines with J gene TRBJ2-3; TRBD2 aligns across 13 bases. The CDR3 runs 15 residues. V gave up 5 bases and J gave up 4 bases; unmatched junction bases: 6. The germline gives CDR1 GTSNPN, CDR2 SVGIG (reference sequence). CDR3 amino acids: CAWAIGTSGADTQYF. The CDR3 region has the DNA TGTGCCTGGGCTATAGGGACTAGCGGGGCAGATACGCAGTATTTT.

The rearrangement joins TRBV5-4 to TRBJ2-5, with D unresolved. The CDR3 extends over 14 amino acids. The V end lost 4 bases, the J end lost 5 bases, and 15 bases lay between the germline ends. The V gene's germline CDR1 is SGHNT and CDR2 YYREEE (reference sequence). CDR3 amino acids: CASSVSGWPETQYF. CDR3 in DNA: TGTGCCAGCAGCGTCTCCGGGTGGCCGGAGACCCAGTACTTC. The full variable domain, completed using reference TRBV5-4 and TRBJ2-5, is ETGVTQSPTHLIKTRGQQVTLRCSSQSGHNTVSWYQQALGQGPQFIFQYYREEENGRGNFPPRFSGLQFPNYSSELNVNALELDDSALYLCASSVSGWPETQYFGPGTRLLVL.

V is TRBV19 and J is TRBJ2-5; 8 bases line up with TRBD1. V shed 6 bases and J 4 bases; nucleotides not matched to a gene: 10. This CDR3 region has 15 residues. The germline gives CDR1 LNHDA, CDR2 SQIVND (reference sequence). CDR3 nucleotides: TGTGCCAGTAGCCCTCTGGACAGGGATAGAGAGACCCAGTACTTC. This codes for CASSPLDRDRETQYF.

The chain joins TRBV18 to TRBJ1-1; D remains unclear. The V end lost 0 bases, the J end lost 7 bases, and 12 bases lay between the germline ends. Germline CDR1 is KGHSH and CDR2 is LQKENI. CDR3 length: 14 amino acids. DNA for the CDR3: TGTGCCAGCTCACCACCTGGGAGTTATGGTGAAGCTTTCTTT. Its protein product is CASSPPGSYGEAFF.

The genes are TRBV28 and TRBJ1-1; D not resolved. This CDR3 is 12 amino acids long. Germline V gene data show CDR1 as MDHEN and CDR2 as SYDVKM. Trimming shortened V by 5 bases and J by 11 bases, and 15 bases separated the two germline ends. The CDR3 loop is CASSPGYGGAFF. The DNA of the CDR3 is TGTGCCAGCAGTCCCGGATACGGAGGGGCTTTCTTT.

The V and J genes are TRBV4-2 and TRBJ1-3; 12 positions match TRBD1. CDR1 and CDR2 (germline): LGHNA, YNFKEQ. This CDR3 region has 17 residues. V lost 4 bases and J lost 1; bases outside the gene matches: 5. The CDR3 loop is CASSRPGQGASGNTIYF. CDR3 in DNA: TGTGCCAGCAGCCGGCCGGGACAGGGGGCATCTGGAAACACCATATATTTT.

This clone was seen a few times. V and J are TRBV9 and TRBJ2-1; 8 nucleotides line up with TRBD1. CDR1 SGDLS and CDR2 YYNGEE come from the germline V gene. The CDR3 is 16 residues long. Trimming took 1 base from V and 4 from J; bases not matched to a gene: 7. The CDR3 region is CASSVQGASSYNEQFF. CDR3 nucleotides: TGTGCCAGCAGCGTACAGGGGGCGAGCTCTTACAATGAGCAGTTCTTC.

The chain links TRBV30 to TRBJ2-3, with D perhaps TRBD1 (5 bases). Per the germline V gene, CDR1 is GTSNPN and CDR2 is SVGIG (reference sequence). The CDR3 sequence is 16 residues long. V was cut by 0 bases and J by 4 bases, with 17 bases left in between. In DNA, the CDR3 is TGTGCCTGGAGTGTAGTCCGGAGTTTAGGGGCAGATACGCAGTATTTT. This encodes CAWSVVRSLGADTQYF.

The rearrangement uses TRBV18 and TRBJ2-5; 8 nucleotides align to TRBD1. The ends lost 4 bases at V and 3 bases at J; junction bases unmatched: 1. The CDR3 runs to 13 residues. Per the germline V gene, CDR1 is KGHSH and CDR2 is LQKENI. Written as DNA, the CDR3 is TGTGCCAGCTCACGGGGACAGGAAGAGACCCAGTACTTC. Translation gives CASSRGQEETQYF.

The CDR3 coding sequence is TGTGCCAGCAGCTTGGCCGGACTAGCGGGGAACTACGAGCAGTACGTC. Translating gives CASSLAGLAGNYEQYV. V is TRBV11-2 and J is TRBJ2-7, with 12 bases identical to TRBD2. V dropped 3 bases and J dropped 3; count of bases not matched to a gene: 6. Per the germline V gene, CDR1 is SGHAT and CDR2 is FQNNGV. The CDR3 covers 16 residues.

This clone occurred once. The gene calls are TRBV6-1 and TRBJ2-2; 9 nucleotides agree with TRBD1. The V and J ends lost 10 bases and 5 bases, in that order; junction bases with no gene match: 5. Germline V CDR1 and CDR2: MNHNS, SASEGT. The CDR3 has 13 residues. DNA of the CDR3: TGTGCCATTAAGACAGGGGGGACCGGGGAGCTGTTTTTT. Translating gives CAIKTGGTGELFF.

The chain carries TRBV30 and TRBJ2-2; 7 bases align to TRBD2. V shed 2 bases and J 1 base; nucleotides not matched to a gene: 4. CDR1 GTSNPN and CDR2 SVGIG come from the germline V gene (reference sequence). The CDR3 consists of 15 residues. The CDR3 DNA reads as TGTGCCTGGAGTTCTGGGGGGGGGAACACCGGGGAGCTGTTTTTT. It specifies CAWSSGGGNTGELFF.

CDR3 sequence (DNA): TGTGCCAGTAGTAAAACAGGGCTGGGATACACTGAAGCTTTCTTT. Amino acids: CASSKTGLGYTEAFF. This rearrangement joins TRBV19 to TRBJ1-1, with TRBD1 as a possible D gene (6 bases). Germline-derived CDR1 and CDR2 are LNHDA and SQIVND (reference sequence). CDR3 length: 15 amino acids. V was pared by 4 bases and J by 3 bases, with 15 bases between. The full variable domain, in which reference TRBV19 and TRBJ1-1 provide the parts outside the CDR3, is DGGITQSPKYLFRKEGQNVTLSCEQNLNHDAMYWYRQDPGQGLRLIYYSQIVNDFQKGDIAEGYSVSREKKESFPLTVTSAQKNPTAFYLCASSKTGLGYTEAFFGQGTRLTVV.

The V gene is TRBV4-2, the J gene TRBJ1-6; 8 bases are a match to TRBD1. Germline assignment: CDR1 LGHNA and CDR2 YNFKEQ. This CDR3 region has 15 residues. Germline trimming cut 2 bases from V and 9 bases from J; bases unmatched to any gene: 6. The CDR3 nucleotides are TGTGCCAGCAGCCAAATGACAGGGGAGGGTTCACCCCTCCACTTT. This gives the protein CASSQMTGEGSPLHF.

The chain has TRBV9 and TRBJ1-1; the D gene is possibly TRBD1 (6 bases). The CDR3 is 15 residues long. Trimming shortened V by 0 bases and J by 12 bases, and 21 bases separated the two germline ends. Germline V gene data show CDR1 as SGDLS and CDR2 as YYNGEE. The CDR3 sequence: CASSVEPRQESRPFF. CDR3 sequence (DNA): TGTGCCAGCAGCGTAGAACCTCGACAGGAAAGTAGACCTTTCTTT.

The chain couples TRBV28 to TRBJ2-6; D ambiguous. CDR1 MDHEN and CDR2 SYDVKM come from the germline V gene. The V end was cut by 5 bases, the J end by 0 bases, with 8 bases between. This CDR3 is 15 amino acids long. The CDR3 loop is CASSLGLSGANVLTF. In DNA, the CDR3 is TGTGCCAGCAGTCTGGGCCTCTCTGGGGCCAACGTCCTGACTTTC.